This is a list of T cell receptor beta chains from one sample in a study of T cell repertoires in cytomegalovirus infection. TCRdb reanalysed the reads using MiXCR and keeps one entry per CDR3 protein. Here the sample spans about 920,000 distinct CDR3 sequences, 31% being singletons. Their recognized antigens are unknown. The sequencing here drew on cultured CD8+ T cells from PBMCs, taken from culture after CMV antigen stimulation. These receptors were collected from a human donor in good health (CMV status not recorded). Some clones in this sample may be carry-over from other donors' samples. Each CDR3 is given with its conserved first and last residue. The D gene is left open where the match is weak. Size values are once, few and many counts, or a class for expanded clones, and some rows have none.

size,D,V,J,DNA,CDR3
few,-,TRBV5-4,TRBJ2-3,TGTGCCAGCACCGATGACCAGGGGACGCAGTATTTT,CASTDDQGTQYF
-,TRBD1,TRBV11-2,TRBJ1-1,TGTGCCAGCAGCCCCCCGGACAGGGCAACTGAAGCTTTCTTT,CASSPPDRATEAFF
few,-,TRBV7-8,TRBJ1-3,TGTGCCAGCAGCTTTACAGGGCACATCGCTGGAAACACCATATATTTT,CASSFTGHIAGNTIYF
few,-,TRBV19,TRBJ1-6,TGTGCCAGTTCCACGAAATGGACTCTCCACTTT,CASSTKWTLHF
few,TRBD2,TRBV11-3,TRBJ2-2,TGTGCCAGCAGCCGAGCGGGAATCGGGGAGCTGTTTTTT,CASSRAGIGELFF
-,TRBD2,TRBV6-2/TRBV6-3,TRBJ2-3,TGTGCCAGCAGTTACTACTCACTAGCGGGGGCGGCCACAGATACGCAGTATTTT,CASSYYSLAGAATDTQYF
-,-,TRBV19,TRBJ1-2,TGTGCCAGTAGTATAGAAGTGGACTATGGCTACACCTTC,CASSIEVDYGYTF
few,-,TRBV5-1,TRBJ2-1,TGCGCCAGCAGCGCCGTTGGGGCCCGCCGGGATGAGCAGTTCTTC,CASSAVGARRDEQFF
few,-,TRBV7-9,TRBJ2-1,TGTGCCAGCGGGTCTTCGGGGGCCTCCTACAATGAGCAGTTCTTC,CASGSSGASYNEQFF
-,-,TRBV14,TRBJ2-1,TGTGCCAGCAGCCCCGGTGAGGTCCCCCTGGAGCAGTTCTTC,CASSPGEVPLEQFF
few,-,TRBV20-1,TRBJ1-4,TGCAGTGCTAGAAGGCAGGGGAAAGCTGAAAAACTGTTTTTT,CSARRQGKAEKLFF
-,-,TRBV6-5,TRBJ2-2,TGTGCCAGCAGTTACTCGGGGCAAGAAGTTAACACCGGGGATCTGTTTTTT,CASSYSGQEVNTGDLFF
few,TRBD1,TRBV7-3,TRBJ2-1,TGTGCCAGCGGTAGGACAGGGAACTACAATGAGCAGTTCTTC,CASGRTGNYNEQFF
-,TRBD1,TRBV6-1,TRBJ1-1,TGTGTCAGCAGCCCACTCCCCGGGACAGCTTTGAACACTGAAGCTTTCTTT,CVSSPLPGTALNTEAFF
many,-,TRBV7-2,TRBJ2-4,TGTGCCAGCAGCCCCTCCCCAGCCAGCTTTGAAAACATTCAGTACTTC,CASSPSPASFENIQYF
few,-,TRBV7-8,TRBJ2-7,TGTGCCAGCAGCCCGCTTATAGTGGGTGGCGAGCAGTACTTC,CASSPLIVGGEQYF
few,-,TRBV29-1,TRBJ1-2,TGCAGCGCCTCTGGCGGCTACACCTTC,CSASGGYTF
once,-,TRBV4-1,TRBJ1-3,TGTGCCAGCAGCCAAGACTGGTTGACCGGAGTTGGAAACACCATATATTTT,CASSQDWLTGVGNTIYF
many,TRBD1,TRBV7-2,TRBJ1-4,TGTGCCAGCAGCTTAGATGACAGGGGGCGTGAAAAACTGTTTTTT,CASSLDDRGREKLFF
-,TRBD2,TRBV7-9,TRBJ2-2,TGTGCCAGCAGAATACCGGGACTAGCGGGGGCCAACACCGGGGAGCTGTTTTTT,CASRIPGLAGANTGELFF
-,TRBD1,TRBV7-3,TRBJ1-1,TGTGCCAGCAGCTATGACAGGGGCGAGGGGGCTTTCTTT,CASSYDRGEGAFF
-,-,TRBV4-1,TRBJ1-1,TGCGCCAGCAGCCAAGAGGGTTCGGGGTTGAACACTGAAGCTTTCTTT,CASSQEGSGLNTEAFF
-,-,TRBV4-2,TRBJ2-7,TGTGCCAGCAGCCAAGATCTGGGAGGCTACGAGCAGTACTTC,CASSQDLGGYEQYF
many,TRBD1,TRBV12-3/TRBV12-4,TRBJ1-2,TGTGCCAGCAGTTCATCCGGGACAGGGCATGGTGGCTACACCTTC,CASSSSGTGHGGYTF
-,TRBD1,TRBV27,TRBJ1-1,TGTGCCAGCAGCCGACGTCGGGAGGGGGCAACTGAAGCTTTCTTT,CASSRRREGATEAFF
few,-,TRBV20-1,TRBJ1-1,TGCAGTGCTAGAGATGGGGGCAGGGGCGCTGAAGCTTTCTTT,CSARDGGRGAEAFF
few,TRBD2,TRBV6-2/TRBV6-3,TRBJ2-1,TGTGCCAGCAGTTACGGGAGGACTAGCGGGGGGTGGAGTGAGCAGTTCTTC,CASSYGRTSGGWSEQFF
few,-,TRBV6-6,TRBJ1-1,TGTGCCAGCAGCCTTAATATTAACACTGAAGCTTTCTTT,CASSLNINTEAFF
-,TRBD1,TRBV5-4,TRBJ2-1,TGTGCCAGCAGCTTACAGGGGTCTGTCCATGGGCAGTTCTTC,CASSLQGSVHGQFF
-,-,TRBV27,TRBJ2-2,TGTGCCAGCAGTTTAGGGGCCCCCTCGAACACCGGGGAGCTGTTTTTT,CASSLGAPSNTGELFF
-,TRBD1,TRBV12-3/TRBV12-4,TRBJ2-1,TGTGTCAGCACCGGACAGGCTCACGATGAGCAGTTCTTC,CVSTGQAHDEQFF
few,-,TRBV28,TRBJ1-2,TGTGCCAGCAGTATCAGGGAAGGCTATGGCTACACCTTC,CASSIREGYGYTF
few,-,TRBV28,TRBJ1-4,TGTGCCAGCAGTTTTCCGGGGGGCCCTAATGAAAAACTGTTTTTT,CASSFPGGPNEKLFF
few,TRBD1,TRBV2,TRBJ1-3,TGTGCCAGGGGACAGGGAGCTGGAAACACCATATATTTT,CARGQGAGNTIYF
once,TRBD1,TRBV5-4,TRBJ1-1,TGTGCCAGCAGCGCGGCCGGGACAGACCAGGCTTTCTTT,CASSAAGTDQAFF
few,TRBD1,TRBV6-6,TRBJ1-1,TGTGCCAGCAGTTACTCGGTTCGCGAACAGGGGACGGGCACTGAAGCTTTCTTT,CASSYSVREQGTGTEAFF
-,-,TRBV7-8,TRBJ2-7,TGTGCCAGCAGCGCAGGAGATACAGAGCAGTACTTC,CASSAGDTEQYF
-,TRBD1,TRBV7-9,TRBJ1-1,TGTGCCAGCAGTCCACAGGGGGCGGAAACTGAAGCTTTCTTT,CASSPQGAETEAFF
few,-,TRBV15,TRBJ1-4,TGTGCCACCAGCAGAGCCCGGGGAGCAACTAATGAAAAACTGTTTTTT,CATSRARGATNEKLFF
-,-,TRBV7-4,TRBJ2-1,TGTGCCAGCAGCTTAGCGAGGGTAGCAGGCAATGAGCAGTTCTTC,CASSLARVAGNEQFF
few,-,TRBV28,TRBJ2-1,TGTGCCAGCAGTCTACCCCATGAGCAGTTCTTC,CASSLPHEQFF
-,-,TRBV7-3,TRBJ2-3,TGTGTCAGCAGCCATGGGGGTTCTAATACGCAGTATTTT,CVSSHGGSNTQYF
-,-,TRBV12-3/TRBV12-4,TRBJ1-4,TGTGCCAGCAGTTTTATAGGGGAACCCAGGCGGGTTGAAAAACTGTTTTTT,CASSFIGEPRRVEKLFF
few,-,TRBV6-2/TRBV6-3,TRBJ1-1,TGTGCCAGCAGTTTTGATCGAGTCGGGGGAAGTAACACTGAAGCTTTCTTT,CASSFDRVGGSNTEAFF
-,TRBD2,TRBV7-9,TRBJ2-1,TGTGCCAGCAGCGTAGCGAGCGGGGGGGCGATCTACAATGAGCAGTTCTTC,CASSVASGGAIYNEQFF